This T cell receptor beta chain originates from a study of Tregs in tolerant kidney transplant recipients. On this clone itself: Its antigen is unidentified.

General study results and limits: The most relevant donor-specific Treg TCRbeta repertoire apparently came from expansion with activated donor B cells.

The CDR3 consists of 19 residues. Germline-derived CDR1 and CDR2 are LGHNA and YNFKEQ. With 2 bases removed from V and 7 bases from J, the gap between germline ends came to 24 bases. Data came from immunoSEQ multiplex PCR; TCRdb stores just in-frame clones and leaves some out. The table shows about 59,000 clones, with more than 70% occurring only once. V is TRBV4-2 and J is TRBJ1-6; D possibly corresponds to TRBD1 (5 bases). The specimen was CD4+ T cells from blood. This clonotype was obtained from a human donor in good health. Here the CDR3 reads CASSQRIGTESYDNSPLHF. In DNA, the CDR3 is TGTGCCAGCAGCCAACGCATCGGGACCGAATCTTATGACAATTCACCCCTCCACTTT.